Each of the 17 T cell receptor beta chains below was sequenced from the same sample in a study of blood T cell repertoires in COVID-19. Method: immunoSEQ multiplex PCR; TCRdb's copy keeps in-frame clones and lacks some. The sample shows about 430,000 clones, around 90% of them seen only once. Source material: peripheral blood. All receptors come from a man aged 18 to 29 with COVID-19, enrolled during active disease.

CDR3 residues: CASSPERGGPFTDTQYF. DNA for the CDR3: TGTGCCAGTAGTCCAGAACGTGGCGGCCCATTTACAGATACGCAGTATTTT. The rearrangement links TRBV19 to TRBJ2-3, with D uncertain. CDR1 is LNHDA and CDR2 is SQIVND in the germline V gene (reference sequence). V lost 5 bases and J lost 3, with 21 bases in between. This CDR3 contains 17 residues.

This clone was observed once. V is TRBV5-1 and J is TRBJ2-7, with 9 bases lining up with TRBD2. Germline lookup yields CDR1 SGHRS and CDR2 YFSETQ. The V gene end was trimmed by 5 bases and the J gene end by 3 bases; junction bases not matched to a gene: 6. This CDR3 region has 14 residues. The CDR3 sequence is CASRLTAGGYEQYF. DNA for the CDR3: TGCGCCAGCAGGTTAACAGCGGGAGGCTACGAGCAGTACTTC.

The gene calls are TRBV4-1 and TRBJ1-2, with no clear D. This CDR3 has 14 residues. V was cut by 2 bases and J by 4 bases, with 11 bases left in between. Looked up from germline, CDR1 is MGHRA and CDR2 is YSYEKL. This chain's CDR3 is CASSQLRGFYGYTF. The CDR3 DNA reads TGCGCCAGCAGCCAATTAAGAGGCTTCTATGGCTACACCTTC.

This chain links TRBV5-1 with TRBJ2-1; a possible D gene is TRBD2 (5 bases). V shed 0 bases and J shed 0 bases, with 10 bases lying between them. The V gene's germline CDR1 is SGHRS and CDR2 YFSETQ. The CDR3 totals 16 residues. The chain's CDR3 is CASSLAFGSSYNEQFF. CDR3 in DNA: TGCGCCAGCAGCTTGGCCTTTGGGAGCTCCTACAATGAGCAGTTCTTC.

This chain uses TRBV3-1 (or the pseudogene TRBV3-2) with TRBJ2-1; tentative D call: TRBD2 (6 bases). With 4 bases removed from V and 10 bases from J, the gap between germline ends came to 14 bases. The germline V gene encodes CDR1 LGHDT and CDR2 YNNKEL (reference sequence). The CDR3 loop spans 13 amino acids. In nucleotides, the CDR3 is TGTGCCAGCAGCCTGTCCAGCGGGCGCGAGCAGTTCTTC. This translates into CASSLSSGREQFF.

The chain is built from TRBV27 and TRBJ2-3; possible D gene TRBD1, 6 bases. V lost 1 base and J 0 bases, leaving 11 bases between the germline ends. Germline assignment: CDR1 MNHEY and CDR2 SMNVEV (reference sequence). CDR3 length: 16 residues. This CDR3 is CASSLLGAASTDTQYF. DNA for the CDR3: TGTGCCAGCAGTTTATTGGGGGCGGCTAGCACAGATACGCAGTATTTT.

This rearrangement joins TRBV19 to TRBJ2-1; 9 bases are a match to TRBD2. Germline V lookup: CDR1 LNHDA, CDR2 SQIVND (reference sequence). With V trimmed by 3 bases and J by 9 bases, 9 bases remained unmatched. The CDR3 contains 15 residues. This CDR3 reads CASSILGAGGGEQFF. CDR3 in DNA: TGTGCCAGTAGTATTTTAGGAGCGGGGGGTGGTGAGCAGTTCTTC.

CDR3 protein: CASSEGVGALNEQFF. The CDR3 DNA is TGCGCCAGCAGTGAAGGGGTGGGTGCCTTGAATGAGCAGTTCTTC. The chain carries TRBV10-1 and TRBJ2-1; tentatively, D is TRBD1 (5 bases). The CDR3 loop spans 15 amino acids. Trimming cost V 3 bases and J 7 bases, with 16 bases left between them. Germline V gene sequence: CDR1 WNHNN, CDR2 SYGVQD (reference sequence).

This clone was detected a few times. The chain has TRBV4-1 and TRBJ1-5, with a tentative D call TRBD1 (6 bases). The CDR3 is made up of 18 amino acids. The germline V and J ends were trimmed by 1 base and 1 base, with 17 bases remaining between them. Germline values: CDR1 MGHRA, CDR2 YSYEKL. CDR3 sequence: CASSQVGRRGRSNQPQHF. CDR3 sequence (DNA): TGCGCCAGCAGCCAAGTTGGGCGCAGGGGTCGAAGCAATCAGCCCCAGCATTTT.

The CDR3: CASSQTGGNTEAFF. The DNA of the CDR3 is TGTGCCAGTAGTCAAACAGGGGGAAATACTGAAGCTTTCTTT. The chain combines TRBV19 with TRBJ1-1; 8 bases fit TRBD1. J was trimmed by 5 bases and V by 5 bases; bases with no gene match: 7. Germline V gene sequence: CDR1 LNHDA, CDR2 SQIVND (reference sequence). The CDR3 length is 14 residues.

The rearrangement uses TRBV24-1 and TRBJ2-2, with D perhaps matching TRBD2 (6 bases). This CDR3 is built from 15 residues. The germline V gene has CDR1 KGHDR and CDR2 SFDVKD. The ends were cut back, 7 bases at V and 1 base at J, with 12 bases in the middle. The CDR3 nucleotides are TGTGCCACCAGCCAGCCCGGGGGGAACACCGGGGAGCTGTTTTTT. This translates into CATSQPGGNTGELFF.

This chain connects TRBV15 to TRBJ1-5; 7 bases line up with TRBD1. CDR3 length: 17 amino acids. V gave up 0 bases and J gave up 1 base; unmatched junction bases: 6. Germline lookup yields CDR1 LNHNV and CDR2 YYDKDF (reference sequence). CDR3 loop: CATSRDLGTVSNQPQHF. DNA for the CDR3: TGTGCCACCAGCAGAGATCTAGGGACAGTAAGCAATCAGCCCCAGCATTTT.

CDR3 protein: CASSLTGDLSGANVLTF. CDR3 in DNA: TGCGCCAGCAGCTTGACAGGGGACCTCTCTGGGGCCAACGTCCTGACTTTC. The V call is TRBV5-1, the J call TRBJ2-6, with 7 bases fitting TRBD1. This CDR3 has 17 residues. V dropped 1 base and J dropped 0; count of bases not matched to a gene: 4. CDR1 SGHRS and CDR2 YFSETQ come from the germline V gene.

This clone was observed once. The rearrangement joins TRBV25-1 to TRBJ1-1, with 9 bases that match TRBD1. Losses at the gene ends were 4 bases for V and 4 bases for J; bases not matched to a gene: 4. In germline, CDR1 is MGHDK, CDR2 SYGVNS. The CDR3 contains 14 residues. CDR3 sequence reads: CASSVPGQGTEAFF. CDR3 in DNA: TGTGCCAGCAGTGTCCCGGGACAGGGCACTGAAGCTTTCTTT. Full variable domain (remainder filled in from reference TRBV25-1 and TRBJ1-1): EADIYQTPRYLVIGTGKKITLECSQTMGHDKMYWYQQDPGMELHLIHYSYGVNSTEKGDLSSESTVSRIRTEHFPLTLESARPSHTSQYLCASSVPGQGTEAFFGQGTRLTVV.

Here the CDR3 DNA reads TGTGCCAGCAGTGTCGGGGGGGAGGGTGAGCAGTTCTTC. Amino acid sequence: CASSVGGEGEQFF. The chain joins TRBV27 to TRBJ2-1; 8 bases are shared with TRBD2. J was trimmed by 9 bases and V by 5 bases; bases with no gene match: 6. This CDR3 is 13 amino acids long. Germline V gives CDR1 MNHEY, CDR2 SMNVEV (reference sequence).

The chain links TRBV24-1 to TRBJ2-4, with 9 bases aligning to TRBD1. This CDR3 spans 14 amino acids. V lost 7 bases, J lost 1 base, and 1 base stayed unmatched. Germline CDR1 reads KGHDR; CDR2 reads SFDVKD. The CDR3 protein is CATSDRGAKNIQYF. DNA for the CDR3: TGTGCCACCAGCGACAGGGGGGCCAAAAACATTCAGTACTTC.

This clone has just a few counts. The chain is built from TRBV5-1 and TRBJ1-1; D is unresolved. V lost 3 bases, J lost 3 bases, and 9 bases lay in between. CDR3 size: 13 residues. Germline values: CDR1 SGHRS, CDR2 YFSETQ. The CDR3 DNA sequence: TGCGCCAGCAGCTCATCCCGGTACACTGAAGCTTTCTTT. Translation: CASSSSRYTEAFF.